This TCR beta chain emerged from a study of blood T cell repertoires in COVID-19. On the study more broadly: Acute and convalescent COVID-19 samples came from the United States, Italy and Spain. T cells, B-cell-depleted T cells, or PBMCs supplied cDNA or gDNA.

The CDR3 spans 12 residues. V was pared by 5 bases and J by 5 bases, with 9 bases between. Germline CDR1 and CDR2: MDHEN and SYDVKM. Here immunoSEQ multiplex PCR was the method, and the copy in TCRdb shows in-frame clones only, minus some. The sample lists nearly 300,000 clones, around 88% occurring once. This chain links TRBV28 with TRBJ1-1; D might be TRBD1 (5 bases). Sequenced material: peripheral blood. This TCR was sampled from a woman in her 30s who had recovered from COVID-19. CDR3: CASSLTDTEAFF. The CDR3 region has the DNA TGTGCCAGCAGTCTGACAGATACTGAAGCTTTCTTT.